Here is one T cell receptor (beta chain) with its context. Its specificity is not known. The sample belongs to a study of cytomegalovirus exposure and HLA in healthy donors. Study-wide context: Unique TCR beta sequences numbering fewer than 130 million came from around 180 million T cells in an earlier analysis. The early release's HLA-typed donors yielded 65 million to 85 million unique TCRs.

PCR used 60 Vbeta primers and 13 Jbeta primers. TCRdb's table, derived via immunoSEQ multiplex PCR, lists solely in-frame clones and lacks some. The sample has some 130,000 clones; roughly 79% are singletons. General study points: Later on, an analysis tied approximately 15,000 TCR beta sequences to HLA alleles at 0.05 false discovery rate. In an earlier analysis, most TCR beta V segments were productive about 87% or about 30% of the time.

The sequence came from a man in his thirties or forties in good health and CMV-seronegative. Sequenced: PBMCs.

For the CDR3, the DNA is TGCGCCAGCAGCTACGCAGGGGAGACTGAAGCTTTCTTT. It translates to CASSYAGETEAFF. The chain has TRBV5-1 and TRBJ1-1; D is possibly TRBD1 (6 bases). Trimming shortened V by 3 bases and J by 5 bases, and 11 bases separated the two germline ends. Germline CDR1 reads SGHRS; CDR2 reads YFSETQ. The CDR3 extends over 13 amino acids.